The source of this T cell receptor (beta chain) is a study of blood T cell repertoires in COVID-19. Study-level information: Samples of COVID-19 (acute and convalescent) were obtained from the United States, Italy and Spain. The analysed material was cDNA or gDNA that came from T cells, B-cell-depleted T cells, or PBMCs.

The CDR3 spans 11 residues. Deletions cut 3 bases from V and 9 bases from J, with 7 bases between. Germline V gene lookup returns CDR1 SGDLS and CDR2 YYNGEE. As processed by the authors: For nucleated cells, counts were estimated from reference gene primer amplification. TCRdb keeps only in-frame clones here, not all; method: immunoSEQ multiplex PCR. V and J calls and clone size are as listed in that table; D and trimming were resolved from the DNA. Among approximately 210,000 clones listed, around 83% were seen once. This rearrangement joins TRBV9 to TRBJ2-1; TRBD2 might be the D (6 bases). This TCR was recovered from a woman aged 45-65 years with acute or convalescent COVID-19. The specimen sequenced was peripheral blood. The chain's CDR3 is CASSARGEQFF. For the CDR3, the DNA is TGTGCCAGCAGCGCGCGGGGTGAGCAGTTCTTC.